Each of the 26 T cell receptor beta chains below was sequenced from the same sample in a study of glioma-infiltrating T cells after dendritic cell vaccination (dated by TCRdb to the mid-2010s). The time point label of this sample denotes: after dendritic cell vaccination, including at tumor progression/relapse. Libraries were built with the immunoSEQ multiplex PCR assay. The table was pulled from immuneACCESS by TCRdb, which kept in-frame rearrangements only. Such tables lose some clones; where checked, under half of the loss comes from unresolved V genes, and the rest has no known cause. The table for this sample lists 65,000 to 80,000 clones; roughly 91% of them were counted only once. The top ten constitute more than 2% of the sample. The source was blood, collected after dendritic cell vaccination. These receptors were collected from a human donor with glioblastoma.

Note on this clone: Other DNA sequences in this sample translate to the same CDR3. The J gene is TRBJ2-1, the V gene TRBV29-1; 8 bases match TRBD2. The CDR3 runs to 13 residues. The germline gives CDR1 SQVTM, CDR2 ANQGSEA. With V trimmed by 2 bases and J by 7 bases, 4 bases remained unmatched. The CDR3 sequence: CSVESGRWNEQFF. The DNA for the CDR3 is TGCAGCGTTGAAAGCGGGAGATGGAATGAGCAGTTCTTC.

This chain connects TRBV7-9 to TRBJ2-7, with a weak D call TRBD2 (5 bases). Deletions cut 5 bases from V and 2 bases from J, with 16 bases between. The CDR3 is 15 residues long. In germline, CDR1 is SEHNR, CDR2 FQNEAQ (reference sequence). The DNA of the CDR3 is TGTGCCAGCAGCCCCCAGCGGTACGGAGCCTACGAGCAGTACTTC. It codes for CASSPQRYGAYEQYF.

The chain carries TRBV5-1 and TRBJ2-2, with a possible D match to TRBD2 (5 bases). This CDR3 is built from 13 residues. Trimming took 5 bases from V and 4 from J, leaving 9 bases between them. Germline CDR1 SGHRS, CDR2 YFSETQ. The CDR3, as DNA: TGCGCCAGCAGGGAGGTGGGCACCGGGGAGCTGTTTTTT. Protein: CASREVGTGELFF.

The rearrangement links TRBV9 to TRBJ1-3; 7 bases match TRBD1. CDR1 and CDR2 from the germline V gene are SGDLS and YYNGEE. The junction had 3 bases not matched to a gene; V was cut back by 3 bases and J by 0 bases. The CDR3 extends over 15 amino acids. The CDR3 DNA reads TGTGCCAGCAGCGCCTGGACAGGCTCTGGAAACACCATATATTTT. Translation gives CASSAWTGSGNTIYF.

The rearrangement links TRBV2 to TRBJ2-2, with unresolved D. The ends were cut back, 1 base at V and 6 bases at J, with 12 bases in the middle. This CDR3 contains 15 residues. Germline V CDR1 and CDR2: SNHLY, FYNNEI. CDR3 residues: CASSEDSRRSGELFF. DNA of the CDR3: TGTGCCAGCAGTGAAGATAGCAGAAGATCCGGGGAGCTGTTTTTT.

The V and J genes are TRBV7-9 and TRBJ2-5; 10 nucleotides match TRBD1. From germline, CDR1 is SEHNR and CDR2 FQNEAQ (reference sequence). The V segment lost 5 bases and the J segment 2 bases; nucleotides outside the gene matches: 11. The CDR3 has 17 residues. CDR3 in amino acids: CASSPRLGQGHQETQYF. The DNA of the CDR3 is TGTGCCAGCAGCCCCAGACTGGGACAGGGGCATCAAGAGACCCAGTACTTC. Combining the CDR3 with reference TRBV7-9 and TRBJ2-5 gives the whole variable domain DTGVSQNPRHKITKRGQNVTFRCDPISEHNRLYWYRQTLGQGPEFLTYFQNEAQLEKSRLLSDRFSAERPKGSFSTLEIQRTEQGDSAMYLCASSPRLGQGHQETQYFGPGTRLLVL.

This chain joins TRBV15 and TRBJ2-1; the match to TRBD2 covers 7 bases. The CDR3 covers 14 residues. Looked up from germline, CDR1 is LNHNV and CDR2 is YYDKDF (reference sequence). Unmatched junction bases numbered 0, after V lost 0 bases and J lost 4 bases. CDR3 in amino acids: CATSRDSGYNEQFF. CDR3 sequence (DNA): TGTGCCACCAGCAGAGATAGCGGGTACAATGAGCAGTTCTTC.

The V and J genes are TRBV7-3 and TRBJ1-1; D is uncertain. This CDR3 has 13 amino acids. V dropped 5 bases and J dropped 2 bases, with 9 bases sitting between them. From germline, CDR1 is SGHTA and CDR2 FQGTGA. CDR3 residues: CASSVQENTEAFF. In DNA, the CDR3 is TGTGCCAGCAGCGTACAAGAAAACACTGAAGCTTTCTTT.

The chain has TRBV5-3 and TRBJ1-5, with D tentatively TRBD1 (5 bases). TRBV5-3 falls under the ORF class, with uncertain function. This CDR3 is 15 amino acids long. V was clipped by 0 bases and J by 1 base, with 8 bases between them. CDR3 protein: CARSLGGGSNQPQHF. CDR3 sequence (DNA): TGTGCCAGAAGCTTGGGGGGGGGAAGCAATCAGCCCCAGCATTTT.

The chain combines TRBV5-5 with TRBJ2-2; 8 bases are shared with TRBD2. CDR1 and CDR2 (germline): SGHKS, YYEKEE (reference sequence). The CDR3 totals 14 residues. Trimming removed 4 bases from V and 7 bases from J; junction bases left unmatched: 6. In DNA form, the CDR3 reads TGTGCCAGCAGCCACGGGGGGGGCATCGGGGAGCTGTTTTTT. Translated: CASSHGGGIGELFF.

The chain carries TRBV7-9 and TRBJ1-1; D not resolved. Per germline, CDR1 SEHNR and CDR2 FQNEAQ (reference sequence). This CDR3 contains 15 residues. Trimming removed 1 base from V and 5 bases from J, with 14 bases in between. CDR3 residues: CASSLGESGRTEAFF. The CDR3 DNA reads TGTGCCAGCAGCTTAGGGGAGTCGGGGAGGACTGAAGCTTTCTTT.

The chain combines TRBV5-8 with TRBJ2-5, with 9 bases lining up with TRBD2. The junction had 3 bases not matched to a gene; V was cut back by 0 bases and J by 12 bases. CDR1 and CDR2 from the germline V gene are SGHTS and YDEGEE. The CDR3 runs 12 residues. The CDR3 coding sequence is TGTGCCAGCAGCTTGGAGCGGGGGGCGAAGTACTTC. It is translated as CASSLERGAKYF.

This clone was seen only a few times. The chain combines TRBV4-3 with TRBJ2-7, with 7 bases fitting TRBD1. The V gene end was trimmed by 0 bases and the J gene end by 2 bases; junction bases not matched to a gene: 4. Germline V gene sequence: CDR1 LGHNA, CDR2 YSLEER. The CDR3 loop spans 15 amino acids. The DNA for the CDR3 is TGCGCCAGCAGCCAAGACGACGACAGGGCCTACGAGCAGTACTTC. It codes for CASSQDDDRAYEQYF.

In its sample, this clone was seen once. The V and J genes are TRBV10-3 and TRBJ2-3; 7 bases are shared with TRBD2. The CDR3 has 14 amino acids. The germline gives CDR1 ENHRY, CDR2 SYGVKD. The V segment lost 7 bases and the J segment 5 bases; nucleotides outside the gene matches: 9. CDR3 nucleotides: TGTGCCATCACCCCTCGCGGGAGTGGAGATACGCAGTATTTT. Amino acid sequence: CAITPRGSGDTQYF.

The rearrangement uses TRBV18 and TRBJ2-5; TRBD1 might be the D (6 bases). The DNA end is a closer match to TRBJ2-7, so the J assignment may be wrong. The CDR3 has 13 residues. Germline V gives CDR1 KGHSH, CDR2 LQKENI. The CDR3 DNA reads as TGTGCCAGCTCCAACCAGGGGTTCTACGAGCAGTACTTC. The encoded protein is CASSNQGFYEQYF.

The chain links TRBV4-1 to TRBJ1-2, with unresolved D. Trimming left V 2 bases short and J 2 bases short, with 6 bases between. The germline CDR1 and CDR2 sequences are MGHRA and YSYEKL. CDR3 length: 13 amino acids. CDR3: CASSQIPNYGYTF. The CDR3 coding sequence is TGCGCCAGCAGCCAAATTCCGAACTATGGCTACACCTTC.

The V gene is TRBV7-9, the J gene TRBJ1-1; 11 bases map to TRBD1. The CDR3 contains 16 residues. With 6 bases clipped from V and 5 bases from J, the junction kept 11 bases outside the gene matches. CDR1 SEHNR and CDR2 FQNEAQ come from the germline V gene (reference sequence). CDR3 amino acids: CASRPRDRGLWTEAFF. CDR3 DNA sequence: TGTGCCAGCAGACCCCGGGACAGGGGGTTGTGGACTGAAGCTTTCTTT.

The chain couples TRBV25-1 to TRBJ1-6, with D tentatively TRBD1 (6 bases). CDR1 is MGHDK and CDR2 is SYGVNS in the germline V gene. This CDR3 has 14 amino acids. V was clipped by 10 bases and J by 9 bases, with 19 bases between them. CDR3 region: CATKSSAQGSPLHF. Here the CDR3 DNA reads TGTGCCACCAAGTCGTCTGCACAGGGTTCACCCCTCCACTTT.

This chain links TRBV5-4 with TRBJ2-5, with 8 bases matching TRBD1. J gave up 2 bases and V 3 bases, and 3 bases lay outside the gene matches. The CDR3 spans 14 residues. Germline assignment: CDR1 SGHNT and CDR2 YYREEE (reference sequence). CDR3 protein: CASSSGQGQETQYF. The CDR3 DNA reads TGTGCCAGCAGCTCCGGACAGGGACAAGAGACCCAGTACTTC.

The gene calls are TRBV18 and TRBJ1-5; D is perhaps TRBD1 (5 bases). The CDR3 totals 13 residues. The V end lost 2 bases, the J end lost 5 bases, and 7 bases lay between the germline ends. Germline CDR1 KGHSH, CDR2 LQKENI. This CDR3 reads CASSPGGDQPQHF. The CDR3 DNA sequence: TGTGCCAGCTCACCAGGGGGGGATCAGCCCCAGCATTTT.

V usage is TRBV9 and J usage is TRBJ2-7; D might be TRBD1 (5 bases). The CDR3 sequence is 12 residues long. Trimming pared 0 bases from V and 11 bases from J, leaving 12 bases between. The germline V gene encodes CDR1 SGDLS and CDR2 YYNGEE. The CDR3 loop reads CASSVGPWGEYF. The CDR3, as DNA: TGTGCCAGCAGCGTAGGCCCCTGGGGCGAGTACTTC.

This clone was counted only a few times. The rearrangement links TRBV9 to TRBJ2-3, with 8 bases that match TRBD2. Losses at the gene ends were 6 bases for V and 0 bases for J; bases not matched to a gene: 6. Germline V gives CDR1 SGDLS, CDR2 YYNGEE. The CDR3 is 15 amino acids. CDR3 nucleotides: TGTGCCAGCACCTCGGGAGGGGTTAGCACAGATACGCAGTATTTT. It translates to CASTSGGVSTDTQYF.

The chain joins TRBV6-5 to TRBJ2-3; a weak D match, TRBD2 (6 bases). Trimming removed 2 bases at V and 8 bases at J, with 11 bases between. The CDR3 has 13 amino acids. CDR1 is MNHEY, CDR2 SVGAGI, per germline. CDR3 in DNA: TGTGCCAGCAGTTACCCCGGGACTTCTACGCAGTATTTT. Translated: CASSYPGTSTQYF.

The chain recombines TRBV29-1 with TRBJ2-4; tentatively, D is TRBD2 (6 bases). V shed 6 bases and J shed 7 bases, with 19 bases lying between them. The length of the CDR3 is 14 residues. Germline V lookup: CDR1 SQVTM, CDR2 ANQGSEA. CDR3 loop: CSVASGLGRNIQYF. In nucleotides, the CDR3 is TGCAGCGTAGCCTCGGGGCTAGGGAGGAACATTCAGTACTTC.

The chain carries TRBV30 and TRBJ2-1; a possible D gene is TRBD2 (6 bases). V was cut by 6 bases and J by 0 bases, with 12 bases left in between. CDR1 and CDR2 (germline): GTSNPN, SVGIG (reference sequence). CDR3 length equals 14 residues. This CDR3 reads CACWRAASYNEQFF. CDR3 in DNA: TGTGCCTGCTGGAGGGCGGCCTCCTACAATGAGCAGTTCTTC.

The V call is TRBV13, the J call TRBJ2-1; TRBD2 agrees at 12 bases. The CDR3 runs 16 residues. Losses at the gene ends were 5 bases for V and 10 bases for J; bases not matched to a gene: 12. Germline values: CDR1 PRHDT, CDR2 FYEKMQ (reference sequence). The CDR3 DNA is TGTGCCAGCAGCCTTCGTCGACTAGCGGGGGAACAAGAGCAGTTCTTC. Translating it yields CASSLRRLAGEQEQFF.